The rows below give T cell receptor beta chains drawn from one sample of a study of blood T cell repertoires in COVID-19. Using immunoSEQ multiplex PCR, the repertoire was profiled, and TCRdb retains in-frame clones only, with some absent. This repertoire shows about 28,000 clones, 89% found once; its top ten account for 2.7%. Source material: peripheral blood. The receptor set was obtained from a human donor in a cohort sampled during active COVID-19. The CDR3 runs from the conserved cysteine through the conserved F or W. The D gene is left open where the match is weak. Clone sizes are given selectively: once, few, many, or a class where the clone is expanded.

clone_size: NA; v_call: TRBV7-8; j_call: TRBJ1-4; d_call: NA; cdr3_aa: CASSLVPATNEKLFF; cdr3_nt: TGTGCCAGCAGCTTAGTTCCTGCAACTAATGAAAAACTGTTTTTT
clone_size: few; v_call: TRBV4-2; j_call: TRBJ1-3; d_call: TRBD1; cdr3_aa: CASSYDREVGNTIYF; cdr3_nt: TGTGCCAGCAGCTACGACAGGGAGGTTGGAAACACCATATATTTT
clone_size: NA; v_call: TRBV18; j_call: TRBJ2-1; d_call: NA; cdr3_aa: CASSPRTGQPYNEQFF; cdr3_nt: TGTGCCAGCTCACCGCGGACGGGACAACCCTACAATGAGCAGTTCTTC
clone_size: NA; v_call: TRBV29-1; j_call: TRBJ1-2; d_call: NA; cdr3_aa: CSVRQTANYGYTF; cdr3_nt: TGCAGCGTGAGACAGACCGCTAACTATGGCTACACCTTC
clone_size: NA; v_call: TRBV11-2; j_call: TRBJ2-3; d_call: TRBD1; cdr3_aa: CASSIGTGDTDTQYF; cdr3_nt: TGTGCCAGCAGCATCGGGACAGGGGATACAGATACGCAGTATTTT
clone_size: few; v_call: TRBV6-5; j_call: TRBJ1-1; d_call: NA; cdr3_aa: CASVGNTEAFF; cdr3_nt: TGTGCCAGCGTCGGGAACACTGAAGCTTTCTTT
clone_size: NA; v_call: TRBV3-1/TRBV3-2; j_call: TRBJ2-1; d_call: TRBD1; cdr3_aa: CASSQHPGTGFDEQFF; cdr3_nt: TGTGCCAGCAGCCAGCACCCCGGGACAGGGTTTGATGAGCAGTTCTTC
clone_size: NA; v_call: TRBV7-2; j_call: TRBJ2-3; d_call: NA; cdr3_aa: CASSILQGRTQYF; cdr3_nt: TGTGCCAGCAGCATACTACAGGGGAGGACGCAGTATTTT
clone_size: NA; v_call: TRBV4-1; j_call: TRBJ2-1; d_call: TRBD2; cdr3_aa: CASSPGVAGVYNEQFF; cdr3_nt: TGCGCCAGCAGTCCGGGAGTAGCGGGGGTCTACAATGAGCAGTTCTTC
clone_size: NA; v_call: TRBV29-1; j_call: TRBJ2-7; d_call: TRBD2; cdr3_aa: CSVGRGTRYEQYF; cdr3_nt: TGCAGCGTCGGGAGGGGGACACGATACGAGCAGTACTTC
clone_size: NA; v_call: TRBV3-1/TRBV3-2; j_call: TRBJ2-7; d_call: NA; cdr3_aa: CASSQVSGYSYEQYF; cdr3_nt: TGTGCCAGCAGCCAAGTTAGCGGTTACTCCTACGAGCAGTACTTC
clone_size: NA; v_call: TRBV3-1/TRBV3-2; j_call: TRBJ2-3; d_call: TRBD2; cdr3_aa: CASSLQRGGGDTQYF; cdr3_nt: TGTGCCAGCAGCCTTCAGCGGGGGGGCGGAGATACGCAGTATTTT
clone_size: NA; v_call: TRBV28; j_call: TRBJ1-1; d_call: TRBD1; cdr3_aa: CASTQGGHRNTEAFF; cdr3_nt: TGTGCCAGCACCCAGGGGGGACACCGGAACACTGAAGCTTTCTTT
clone_size: NA; v_call: TRBV4-1; j_call: TRBJ1-1; d_call: TRBD1; cdr3_aa: CASSPTRGYTEAFF; cdr3_nt: TGCGCCAGCAGCCCAACCAGGGGGTACACTGAAGCTTTCTTT
clone_size: NA; v_call: TRBV10-3; j_call: TRBJ1-1; d_call: NA; cdr3_aa: CAIRQKPNTEAFF; cdr3_nt: TGTGCCATCAGACAGAAGCCGAACACTGAAGCTTTCTTT
clone_size: medium-sized; v_call: TRBV7-2; j_call: TRBJ2-3; d_call: NA; cdr3_aa: CASSLGGASLDTQYF; cdr3_nt: TGTGCCAGCAGCCTAGGTGGGGCCTCGTTAGATACGCAGTATTTT
clone_size: once; v_call: TRBV7-3; j_call: TRBJ2-1; d_call: NA; cdr3_aa: CASSLLRDNEQFF; cdr3_nt: TGTGCCAGCAGCTTACTGCGGGACAATGAGCAGTTCTTC
clone_size: NA; v_call: TRBV7-9; j_call: TRBJ1-2; d_call: NA; cdr3_aa: CASTTGFDGYTF; cdr3_nt: TGTGCCAGCACCACAGGGTTCGATGGCTACACCTTC
clone_size: NA; v_call: TRBV24-1; j_call: TRBJ2-5; d_call: NA; cdr3_aa: CATSDGYQETQYF; cdr3_nt: TGTGCCACCAGTGACGGGTACCAAGAGACCCAGTACTTC
clone_size: NA; v_call: TRBV11-2; j_call: TRBJ2-6; d_call: TRBD1; cdr3_aa: CASSLRVTGQGSGANVLTF; cdr3_nt: TGTGCCAGCAGCTTGAGAGTGACAGGGCAGGGCTCTGGGGCCAACGTCCTGACTTTC
clone_size: NA; v_call: TRBV4-3; j_call: TRBJ1-2; d_call: TRBD1; cdr3_aa: CASSARQGAGYTF; cdr3_nt: TGCGCCAGCAGCGCTCGACAGGGGGCGGGCTACACCTTC
clone_size: NA; v_call: TRBV5-8; j_call: TRBJ2-2; d_call: NA; cdr3_aa: CASRFPTTGELFF; cdr3_nt: TGTGCCAGCAGATTCCCTACCACCGGGGAGCTGTTTTTT
clone_size: NA; v_call: TRBV6-5; j_call: TRBJ1-1; d_call: NA; cdr3_aa: CATFWVAGRTEAFF; cdr3_nt: TGTGCCACGTTCTGGGTTGCAGGGCGCACTGAAGCTTTCTTT
clone_size: NA; v_call: TRBV4-2; j_call: TRBJ2-2; d_call: TRBD2; cdr3_aa: CASSYARRPAGVPPTGELFF; cdr3_nt: TGTGCCAGCAGCTACGCCCGCCGCCCAGCGGGGGTCCCTCCAACCGGGGAGCTGTTTTTT